This TCR beta chain was captured by sequencing in a study of blood T cell repertoires in COVID-19. Study context: Donors in the United States, Italy and Spain gave samples during acute or convalescent COVID-19.

Authors' data handling: Amplification of reference gene primers provided the estimated nucleated cell counts. The repertoire was sequenced with immunoSEQ multiplex PCR; TCRdb's copy has only in-frame clones and lacks some. V, J and clone size are those of that table, while D and trimming were read from the DNA. The table records around 71,000 clones, approximately 80% of them present only once. The receptor's source is a man in his sixties or seventies with acute or convalescent COVID-19. Sequenced: peripheral blood.

The CDR3 is CASTPRNTEAFF. CDR3 DNA: TGTGCCAGCACCCCCCGGAACACTGAAGCTTTCTTT. The V call is TRBV7-9, the J call TRBJ1-1, with D unresolved. Deletions cut 7 bases from V and 1 base from J, with 7 bases between. The CDR3 is made up of 12 amino acids. Germline CDR1 and CDR2: SEHNR and FQNEAQ (reference sequence). Variable domain in full (rest from reference TRBV7-9 and TRBJ1-1): DTGVSQNPRHKITKRGQNVTFRCDPISEHNRLYWYRQTLGQGPEFLTYFQNEAQLEKSRLLSDRFSAERPKGSFSTLEIQRTEQGDSAMYLCASTPRNTEAFFGQGTRLTVV.